A single sample is the source of the 24 T cell receptor beta chains below, sequenced in a study of T cells in Graves' hyperthyroidism and ophthalmopathy. There were TCR beta CDR3 regions amplified from RNA transcripts. A first-round RT-PCR of the TCR CDR3 used the HTBI primer set. TCRdb reprocessed the multiplex PCR reads via MiXCR and lists one record per CDR3 protein. The sample records about 350,000 distinct CDR3 sequences, about a fifth being singletons. What was sequenced was blood. These receptors all come from a woman under 30 with Graves' hyperthyroidism.

This clonotype has only a few counts. The chain employs TRBV5-6 and TRBJ1-1; D perhaps matches TRBD1 (6 bases). The CDR3 extends over 15 amino acids. In germline, CDR1 is SGHDT, CDR2 YYEEEE. Trimming removed 1 base from V and 3 bases from J, with 13 bases in between. The CDR3 region has the DNA TGTGCCAGCAGCTTGCCCGGGGGCGGGGACACTGAAGCTTTCTTT. This translates into CASSLPGGGDTEAFF.

The chain combines TRBV19 with TRBJ2-5, with 10 bases that match TRBD1. The V gene's germline CDR1 is LNHDA and CDR2 SQIVND (reference sequence). After removal of 4 bases from V and 5 bases from J, the junction contained 7 bases not matched to a gene. This CDR3 is built from 15 residues. CDR3 nucleotide sequence: TGTGCCAGTAGTAGGTTCGGGACAGGGGATGAGACCCAGTACTTC. The encoded protein is CASSRFGTGDETQYF.

This sequence joins TRBV5-5 and TRBJ1-1; tentative D call: TRBD1 (6 bases). The V end was cut by 8 bases, the J end by 5 bases, with 16 bases between. Germline loops: CDR1 SGHKS, CDR2 YYEKEE (reference sequence). The CDR3 consists of 13 residues. CDR3 in amino acids: CASCQGSGTEAFF. As DNA, the CDR3 is TGTGCCAGTTGCCAGGGGTCGGGGACTGAAGCTTTCTTT. The whole variable domain, remainder taken from reference TRBV5-5 and TRBJ1-1, is DAGVTQSPTHLIKTRGQQVTLRCSPISGHKSVSWYQQVLGQGPQFIFQYYEKEERGRGNFPDRFSARQFPNYSSELNVNALLLGDSALYLCASCQGSGTEAFFGQGTRLTVV.

Here the CDR3 DNA reads TGTGCCAGCAGGACGGACAGGGGGCGTCGAGAGACCCAGTACTTC. The encoded protein is CASRTDRGRRETQYF. The chain employs TRBV6-1 and TRBJ2-5, with 11 bases aligning to TRBD1. CDR1 and CDR2 from the germline V gene are MNHNS and SASEGT. After removal of 6 bases from V and 4 bases from J, the junction contained 7 bases not matched to a gene. This CDR3 comprises 15 residues.

In its sample, this clonotype was seen many times. The chain is built from TRBV13 and TRBJ2-7; D remains unclear. The V gene's germline CDR1 is PRHDT and CDR2 FYEKMQ (reference sequence). This CDR3 comprises 13 residues. The V gene lost 3 bases and the J gene lost 6 bases, with 12 bases spanning the gap. CDR3 DNA: TGTGCCAGCAGCTTGGGCAGGAGATCCGAGCAGTACTTC. As protein: CASSLGRRSEQYF.

In its sample, this clonotype was seen many times. The V gene is TRBV2, the J gene TRBJ1-1; 8 bases align to TRBD1. This CDR3 is built from 15 residues. Per the germline V gene, CDR1 is SNHLY and CDR2 is FYNNEI. The trim removed 5 bases at V and 4 bases at J, leaving 9 bases unmatched. The DNA for the CDR3 is TGTGCCAGCAGTCGGACAGGGAACGGTGGCACTGAAGCTTTCTTT. As protein: CASSRTGNGGTEAFF. Full variable domain (rest looked up from reference TRBV2 and TRBJ1-1): EPEVTQTPSHQVTQMGQEVILRCVPISNHLYFYWYRQILGQKVEFLVSFYNNEISEKSEIFDDQFSVERPDGSNFTLKIRSTKLEDSAMYFCASSRTGNGGTEAFFGQGTRLTVV.

This clonotype was seen more than once but under ten times. V and J are TRBV27 and TRBJ2-2, with a possible D match to TRBD1 (6 bases). This CDR3 contains 14 residues. Trimming took 5 bases from V and 6 from J, leaving 13 bases between them. From germline, CDR1 is MNHEY and CDR2 SMNVEV (reference sequence). The DNA for the CDR3 is TGTGCCAGCAGTCCCGACAGGTGGGCCGGGGAGCTGTTTTTT. Residues: CASSPDRWAGELFF.

The rearrangement links TRBV20-1 to TRBJ2-7; perhaps TRBD1 as D (5 bases). Per the germline V gene, CDR1 is DFQATT and CDR2 is SNEGSKA (reference sequence). The CDR3 consists of 15 residues. The V end lost 6 bases, the J end lost 3 bases, and 21 bases lay between the germline ends. The CDR3 loop reads CSANPIGALGYEQYF. CDR3 nucleotides: TGCAGTGCCAACCCCATTGGGGCTTTGGGCTACGAGCAGTACTTC.

At least ten counts were recorded for this clonotype. The chain carries TRBV20-1 and TRBJ2-5, with 7 positions matching TRBD2. The CDR3 covers 17 residues. Germline-derived CDR1 and CDR2 are DFQATT and SNEGSKA (reference sequence). V shed 7 bases and J 10 bases; nucleotides not matched to a gene: 27. CDR3 bases: TGCAGTGTCCAAGGTGGGGTAGCGGGTATGAGGTCTGGAATCCAGTACTTC. This sequence encodes CSVQGGVAGMRSGIQYF.

This clonotype has more than one count but fewer than ten. V gene TRBV6-5 combines with J gene TRBJ2-1, with a possible D match to TRBD2 (7 bases). CDR3 length equals 14 residues. Germline V gene sequence: CDR1 MNHEY, CDR2 SVGAGI. V dropped 0 bases and J dropped 6 bases, with 9 bases sitting between them. CDR3 residues: CASSYSGGLNEQFF. The CDR3, as DNA: TGTGCCAGCAGTTACTCGGGGGGGCTCAATGAGCAGTTCTTC.

As regards this clonotype: Sequence at one end of the junction differs from germline and may be a read error. The chain is built from TRBV11-1 and TRBJ1-5, with D possibly matching TRBD1 (6 bases). The CDR3 sequence is 16 residues long. Germline V gene data show CDR1 as SGHAT and CDR2 as FQDESV (reference sequence). CDR3: CASSLGAVLRYQPQHF. The CDR3 DNA sequence: TGTGCCAGCAGCTTGGGGGCCGTCCTGCGGTATCAGCCTCAGCATTTT.

This clonotype was seen a handful of times. The chain has TRBV25-1 and TRBJ1-6, with D uncertain. The CDR3 runs 13 residues. Germline CDR1 MGHDK, CDR2 SYGVNS. The V end lost 5 bases, the J end lost 10 bases, and 12 bases lay between the germline ends. CDR3 nucleotide sequence: TGTGCCAGCAGTTTAGACTGGGCCTCACCCCTCCACTTT. Residues: CASSLDWASPLHF. Full variable domain (rest looked up from reference TRBV25-1 and TRBJ1-6): EADIYQTPRYLVIGTGKKITLECSQTMGHDKMYWYQQDPGMELHLIHYSYGVNSTEKGDLSSESTVSRIRTEHFPLTLESARPSHTSQYLCASSLDWASPLHFGNGTRLTVT.

This clonotype has a count of ten or more. The chain uses TRBV6-1 and TRBJ2-2; D is uncertain. Per the germline V gene, CDR1 is MNHNS and CDR2 is SASEGT. V lost 8 bases, J lost 4 bases, and 17 bases lay in between. CDR3 length equals 15 residues. This CDR3 reads CASSGRAYSTGELFF. The CDR3 DNA follows: TGTGCCAGCTCAGGTCGGGCATACAGCACCGGGGAGCTGTTTTTT.

As regards this clonotype: The junction departs from the called germline gene at one end, perhaps through a read error. The chain is built from TRBV12-3 or TRBV12-4 and TRBJ2-7, with no clear D. The CDR3 consists of 11 residues. In nucleotides, the CDR3 is TGTGCCAGCAGTTTTGGCTACGACCCCGACTTC. It specifies CASSFGYDPDF.

In its sample, this clonotype was seen many times. The chain combines TRBV28 with TRBJ1-2; D uncertain. V dropped 2 bases and J dropped 6 bases, with 10 bases sitting between them. Germline V gene lookup returns CDR1 MDHEN and CDR2 SYDVKM. This CDR3 is 13 amino acids long. CDR3 in amino acids: CASSLSPGDGYTF. DNA for the CDR3: TGTGCCAGCAGTTTAAGTCCTGGTGATGGCTACACCTTC.

Remarks on this clonotype: It may be a read error: a sequence one base away is much more abundant. The V call is TRBV6-1, the J call TRBJ1-1; D is possibly TRBD1 (6 bases). Germline values: CDR1 MNHNS, CDR2 SASEGT. The CDR3 consists of 15 residues. The CDR3 DNA follows: TGTGCCAGCGGTGAAGGGGGGCAGGGGCTCACTGAATCTTTCTTT. Its protein product is CASGEGGQGLTESFF.

The table lists this clonotype with many counts. CDR3 residues: CASSEVTVNTEAFF. In nucleotides, the CDR3 is TGTGCCAGCAGTGAGGTGACAGTGAACACTGAAGCTTTCTTT. The genes are TRBV2 and TRBJ1-1, with a possible D match to TRBD1 (5 bases). Per germline, CDR1 SNHLY and CDR2 FYNNEI. The CDR3 is 14 residues long. V lost 3 bases and J 0 bases, leaving 8 bases between the germline ends.

This clonotype was seen ten or more times. This rearrangement joins TRBV28 to TRBJ2-7, with D possibly called TRBD1 or TRBD2 (7 bases each). CDR3 length: 14 amino acids. Per the germline V gene, CDR1 is MDHEN and CDR2 is SYDVKM. V lost 5 bases to trimming and J lost 4 bases, with 15 bases between them. Written as DNA, the CDR3 is TGTGCCAGCAGTACGTACAGGGGAGGGTACGAGCAGTACTTC. This codes for CASSTYRGGYEQYF.

This sequence joins TRBV27 and TRBJ2-7; 8 nucleotides line up with TRBD2. From germline, CDR1 is MNHEY and CDR2 SMNVEV (reference sequence). The CDR3 covers 15 residues. The V and J ends lost 5 bases and 4 bases, in that order; junction bases with no gene match: 10. The CDR3 spells CASSPRGSGEYEQYF. The CDR3, as DNA: TGTGCCAGCAGTCCCCGTGGTAGCGGGGAGTACGAGCAGTACTTC.

This clonotype was observed a single time. This sequence joins TRBV11-2 and TRBJ2-7; 7 positions agree with TRBD1. The CDR3 is 14 residues long. With 5 bases clipped from V and 2 bases from J, the junction kept 6 bases outside the gene matches. Germline-derived CDR1 and CDR2 are SGHAT and FQNNGV. The CDR3 DNA reads TGTGCCAGCAGCCAAAGACAGGGACCCTACGAGCAGTACTTC. Translating it yields CASSQRQGPYEQYF.

In this sample, this clonotype turned up many times. This chain connects TRBV6-1 to TRBJ1-5, with a weak D call TRBD1 (5 bases). The CDR3 is 13 amino acids. Germline values: CDR1 MNHNS, CDR2 SASEGT. V was pared by 7 bases and J by 4 bases, with 11 bases between. CDR3 DNA sequence: TGTGCCAGCAAGACCAGGGAAAATCAGCCCCAGCATTTT. As protein: CASKTRENQPQHF.

The CDR3 loop is CASSFGDTGLNGYTF. DNA of the CDR3: TGTGCCAGCAGTTTTGGGGACACCGGCCTGAATGGCTACACCTTC. The rearrangement links TRBV12-3 or TRBV12-4 to TRBJ1-2, with TRBD1 as a possible D gene (6 bases). The CDR3 is made up of 15 amino acids. Trimming pared 3 bases from V and 6 bases from J, leaving 17 bases between.

The chain couples TRBV7-9 to TRBJ2-2; D perhaps matches TRBD2 (6 bases). V dropped 8 bases and J dropped 3 bases, with 16 bases sitting between them. The germline gives CDR1 SEHNR, CDR2 FQNEAQ (reference sequence). There are 15 residues in the CDR3. CDR3 region: CASRKGRRDTGELFF. In DNA form, the CDR3 reads TGTGCCAGCCGCAAAGGGAGGAGGGACACCGGGGAGCTGTTTTTT.

This CDR3 reads CASSDRFRGSLYGYTF. In nucleotides, the CDR3 is TGTGCCAGCAGTGATAGATTTAGGGGGAGTCTCTATGGCTACACCTTC. V usage is TRBV2 and J usage is TRBJ1-2, with a possible D match to TRBD1 (6 bases). With 3 bases removed from V and 4 bases from J, the gap between germline ends came to 18 bases. The CDR3 has 16 residues. Germline V CDR1 and CDR2: SNHLY, FYNNEI.